This passage covers 3 T cell receptor beta chains from one sample sequenced in a study of Graves' ophthalmopathy and Graves' hyperthyroidism. TCR beta CDR3 regions were amplified from RNA transcripts. Scientists carried out first-round RT-PCR using HTBI primers and then a second-round multiplex PCR. TCRdb redid the calling of the multiplex PCR reads with MiXCR, one entry per CDR3 protein. The sample has approximately 700,000 distinct CDR3 sequences; about 41% are singletons. The source material was peripheral blood. Source of these receptors: an adult man with Graves' ophthalmopathy.

V gene TRBV11-1 combines with J gene TRBJ2-7; TRBD1 is a possible D gene (6 bases). The CDR3 spans 14 residues. V dropped 8 bases and J dropped 3 bases, with 17 bases sitting between them. Per the germline V gene, CDR1 is SGHAT and CDR2 is FQDESV (reference sequence). Here the CDR3 DNA reads TGTGCCAGCGTTGGCGAACAGGGCGGCTACGAGCAGTACTTC. This encodes CASVGEQGGYEQYF.

This clonotype was found many times. The chain recombines TRBV7-2 with TRBJ2-7; possibly TRBD1 or TRBD2 for D (5 bases each). This CDR3 is 16 amino acids long. Trimming pared 4 bases from V and 6 bases from J, leaving 22 bases between. CDR1 is SGHTA, CDR2 FQGNSA, per germline. CDR3 nucleotides: TGTGCCAGCAGCTCGGGGCTGAGGGTAGCGCTGGCCGAGCAGTACTTC. This sequence encodes CASSSGLRVALAEQYF. The whole variable domain, remainder taken from reference TRBV7-2 and TRBJ2-7, is GAGVSQSPSNKVTEKGKDVELRCDPISGHTALYWYRQSLGQGLEFLIYFQGNSAPDKSGLPSDRFSAERTGGSVSTLTIQRTQQEDSAVYLCASSSGLRVALAEQYFGPGTRLTVT.

A remark on this clonotype: This may arise from a read error, as a much more abundant clone is one base away. The chain has TRBV7-2 and TRBJ1-1; TRBD1 aligns across 7 bases. Germline CDR1 SGHTA, CDR2 FQGNSA. This CDR3 spans 13 amino acids. The CDR3 is CASGLGQSTEAFF. The CDR3 region has the DNA TGTGCCAGCGGCTTGGGACAGAGCACTGAAGCTTTCTTT.